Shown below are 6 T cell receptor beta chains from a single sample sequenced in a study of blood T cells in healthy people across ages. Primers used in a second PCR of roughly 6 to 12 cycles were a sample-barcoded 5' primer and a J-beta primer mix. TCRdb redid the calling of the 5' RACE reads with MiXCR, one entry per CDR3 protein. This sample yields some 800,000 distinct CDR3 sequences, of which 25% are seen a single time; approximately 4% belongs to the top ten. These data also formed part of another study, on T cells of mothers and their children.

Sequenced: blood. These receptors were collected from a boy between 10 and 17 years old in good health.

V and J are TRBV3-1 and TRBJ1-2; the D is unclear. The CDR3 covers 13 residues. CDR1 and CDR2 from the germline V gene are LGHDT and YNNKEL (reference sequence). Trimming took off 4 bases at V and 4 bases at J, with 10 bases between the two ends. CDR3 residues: CASSRNPSYGYTF. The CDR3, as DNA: TGTGCCAGCAGCCGGAATCCCAGCTATGGCTACACCTTC. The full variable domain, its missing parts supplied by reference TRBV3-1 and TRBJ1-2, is DTAVSQTPKYLVTQMGNDKSIKCEQNLGHDTMYWYKQDSKKFLKIMFSYNNKELIINETVPNRFSPKSPDKAHLNLHINSLELGDSAVYFCASSRNPSYGYTFGSGTRLTVV.

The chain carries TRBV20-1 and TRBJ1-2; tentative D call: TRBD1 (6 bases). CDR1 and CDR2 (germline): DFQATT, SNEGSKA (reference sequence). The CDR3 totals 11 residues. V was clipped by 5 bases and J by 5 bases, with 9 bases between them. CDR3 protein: CSAGRGYGYTF. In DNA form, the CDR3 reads TGCAGTGCTGGCAGGGGTTATGGCTACACCTTC.

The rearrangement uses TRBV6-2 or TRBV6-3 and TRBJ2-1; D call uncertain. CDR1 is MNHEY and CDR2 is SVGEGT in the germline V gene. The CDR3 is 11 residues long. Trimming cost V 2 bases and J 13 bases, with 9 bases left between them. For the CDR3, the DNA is TGTGCCAGCAGTTACCTAGGCGAACAGTTCTTC. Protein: CASSYLGEQFF.

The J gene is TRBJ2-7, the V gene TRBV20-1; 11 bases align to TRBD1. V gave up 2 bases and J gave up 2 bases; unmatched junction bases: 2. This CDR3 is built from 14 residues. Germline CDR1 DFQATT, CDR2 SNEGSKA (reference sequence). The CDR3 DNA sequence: TGCAGTGCTAGACCGGGACAGGGGGCCTACGAGCAGTACTTC. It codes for CSARPGQGAYEQYF.

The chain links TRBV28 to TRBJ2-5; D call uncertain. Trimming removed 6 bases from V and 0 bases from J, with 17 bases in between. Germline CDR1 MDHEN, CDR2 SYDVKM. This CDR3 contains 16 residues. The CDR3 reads CASSSRMRPYQETQYF. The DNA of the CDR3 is TGTGCCAGCAGCTCCAGGATGCGGCCGTACCAAGAGACCCAGTACTTC. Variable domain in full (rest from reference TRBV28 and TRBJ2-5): DVKVTQSSRYLVKRTGEKVFLECVQDMDHENMFWYRQDPGLGLRLIYFSYDVKMKEKGDIPEGYSVSREKKERFSLILESASTNQTSMYLCASSSRMRPYQETQYFGPGTRLLVL.

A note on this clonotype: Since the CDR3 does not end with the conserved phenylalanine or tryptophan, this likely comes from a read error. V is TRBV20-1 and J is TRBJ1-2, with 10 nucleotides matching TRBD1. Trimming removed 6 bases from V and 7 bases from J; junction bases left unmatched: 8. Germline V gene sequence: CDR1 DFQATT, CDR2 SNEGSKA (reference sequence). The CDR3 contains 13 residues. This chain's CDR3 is CSATTGGAGGYTL. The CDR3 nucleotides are TGCAGTGCAACGACAGGGGGCGCAGGTGGCTACACCTTA.